This TCR beta chain was identified during a study of cytomegalovirus exposure and HLA in healthy donors. Study-wide points: A later analysis linked a missense variant in DCLRE1C to the trimming of TCR beta V and J genes. Association of 16,951 TCR beta sequences with HLA alleles was found at 0.05 false discovery rate in a later analysis.

The PCR had 60 Vbeta and 13 Jbeta primers. The table came from immunoSEQ multiplex PCR; TCRdb's copy has only in-frame clones and leaves some out. The sample has about 64,000 clones; about three quarters are singletons. Turning to this clone: No antigen is known for it.

V trimming: 8 bases; J trimming: 6 bases; junction bases outside the gene matches: 12. Germline lookup yields CDR1 SGHRS and CDR2 YFSETQ. The CDR3 is made up of 14 amino acids. This receptor was taken from a male donor in good health and CMV-seropositive. The chain carries TRBV5-1 and TRBJ2-7, with 9 bases lining up with TRBD1. The sample comprised PBMCs. The CDR3 protein is CASNAGTGRSEQYF. The CDR3 DNA reads TGCGCCAGTAACGCCGGGACAGGGAGGAGCGAGCAGTACTTC.